Below, 26 T cell receptor beta chains from the same sample are listed, as sequenced in a study of PD-1 blockade in classical Hodgkin lymphoma. There was relapse after autologous stem cell transplantation in every patient, and there was variation in brentuximab vedotin exposure. This table comes from immunoSEQ multiplex PCR, and its TCRdb copy is limited to in-frame clones, with some not included. Of about 34,000 clones in the sample, over 60% were seen once. Source: peripheral blood mononuclear cells (PBMCs), taken before the second cycle of nivolumab. These receptors were obtained from a human donor with classical Hodgkin lymphoma.

The V gene is TRBV4-3, the J gene TRBJ1-1, with 8 nucleotides matching TRBD1. Germline lookup yields CDR1 LGHNA and CDR2 YSLEER. The CDR3 is made up of 14 amino acids. The J segment lost 7 bases and the V segment lost 3 bases, leaving 7 bases of the junction unmatched. CDR3 DNA sequence: TGCGCCAGCAGCCAGTCGCAGGGGGCGGGTGAAGCTTTCTTT. The encoded protein is CASSQSQGAGEAFF.

This sequence joins TRBV2 and TRBJ2-3; TRBD1 agrees at 9 bases. In germline, CDR1 is SNHLY, CDR2 FYNNEI. The J segment lost 4 bases and the V segment lost 7 bases, leaving 9 bases of the junction unmatched. The CDR3 totals 15 residues. CDR3 loop: CASKTGQGLADTQYF. CDR3 bases: TGTGCCAGCAAGACGGGACAGGGTCTAGCAGATACGCAGTATTTT.

This clone was observed at least ten times. The chain couples TRBV7-6 to TRBJ2-1, with 11 bases aligning to TRBD2. Germline trimming cut 5 bases from V and 2 bases from J; bases unmatched to any gene: 5. This CDR3 has 16 residues. Germline V lookup: CDR1 SGHVS, CDR2 FNYEAQ. In DNA form, the CDR3 reads TGTGCCAGCAGCGAGGATAGCGGGGGGGCCTACAATGAGCAGTTCTTC. It codes for CASSEDSGGAYNEQFF.

The chain combines TRBV6-1 with TRBJ1-1, with a weak D call TRBD1 (5 bases). Deletions cut 5 bases from V and 11 bases from J, with 21 bases between. CDR3 length: 14 residues. Germline-derived CDR1 and CDR2 are MNHNS and SASEGT. The CDR3 region has the DNA TGTGCCAGCAGTTCACACGACCGGGACCCGGTGGCTTTCTTT. Amino acid sequence: CASSSHDRDPVAFF.

The V call is TRBV4-3, the J call TRBJ1-1, with D hard to call. This CDR3 contains 16 residues. Deletions cut 4 bases from V and 8 bases from J, with 23 bases between. The germline V gene has CDR1 LGHNA and CDR2 YSLEER. The CDR3, as DNA: TGCGCCAGCAGCCGGACGGCTGGGCTCTCGGGTTTCGAAGCTTTCTTT. This encodes CASSRTAGLSGFEAFF.

This chain uses TRBV11-2 with TRBJ2-5, with D maybe TRBD2 (5 bases). Germline V gene data show CDR1 as SGHAT and CDR2 as FQNNGV. This CDR3 contains 12 residues. V lost 4 bases and J lost 4, with 7 bases in between. The CDR3 region is CASSSSGETQYF. DNA for the CDR3: TGTGCCAGCAGCTCCAGCGGAGAGACCCAGTACTTC.

The J gene is TRBJ1-5, the V gene TRBV30, with D unclear. Per the germline V gene, CDR1 is GTSNPN and CDR2 is SVGIG (reference sequence). The CDR3 sequence is 15 residues long. Deletions cut 2 bases from V and 1 base from J, with 12 bases between. The CDR3 is CAWSRCAESNQPQHF. The CDR3 DNA reads as TGTGCCTGGAGTCGGTGTGCGGAAAGCAATCAGCCCCAGCATTTT.

Only one count was recorded for this clone. This chain connects TRBV18 to TRBJ2-1, with TRBD2 matching over 10 bases. Trimming at V came to 6 bases and at J to 0 bases, leaving 11 bases not matched to a gene. Germline loops: CDR1 KGHSH, CDR2 LQKENI. The CDR3 consists of 18 residues. This chain's CDR3 is CASSVSGGAPNSYNEQFF. In nucleotides, the CDR3 is TGTGCCAGCTCCGTCAGCGGGGGGGCTCCCAACTCCTACAATGAGCAGTTCTTC.

The chain joins TRBV29-1 to TRBJ2-2; 10 positions match TRBD1. CDR1 SQVTM and CDR2 ANQGSEA come from the germline V gene. The CDR3 is made up of 13 amino acids. The V gene end was trimmed by 5 bases and the J gene end by 8 bases; junction bases not matched to a gene: 5. CDR3 region: CSVTGTGAGELFF. In DNA, the CDR3 is TGCAGCGTTACCGGGACAGGGGCGGGGGAGCTGTTTTTT.

The CDR3 DNA is TGCAGCGTTGTCCCCAGAGGCACTGAAGCTTTCTTT. It encodes CSVVPRGTEAFF. This chain connects TRBV29-1 to TRBJ1-1; no clear D. CDR1 SQVTM and CDR2 ANQGSEA come from the germline V gene. Trimming took 4 bases from V and 4 from J, leaving 10 bases between them. The CDR3 contains 12 residues. Full variable domain (outside the CDR3, taken from reference TRBV29-1 and TRBJ1-1): SAVISQKPSRDICQRGTSLTIQCQVDSQVTMMFWYRQQPGQSLTLIATANQGSEATYESGFVIDKFPISRPNLTFSTLTVSNMSPEDSSIYLCSVVPRGTEAFFGQGTRLTVV.

The rearrangement joins TRBV30 to TRBJ1-2; D is unresolved. Germline V gives CDR1 GTSNPN, CDR2 SVGIG (reference sequence). The CDR3 length is 11 residues. V shed 3 bases and J shed 6 bases, with 8 bases lying between them. The CDR3 loop reads CAWRFRDGYTF. In nucleotides, the CDR3 is TGTGCCTGGAGATTTCGGGATGGCTACACCTTC.

The rearrangement joins TRBV5-4 to TRBJ1-2; D may be TRBD1 (6 bases). In germline, CDR1 is SGHNT, CDR2 YYREEE (reference sequence). V was trimmed by 5 bases and J by 5 bases, leaving 13 bases between them. This CDR3 contains 13 residues. CDR3 sequence: CASSSGGGYGYTF. CDR3 bases: TGTGCCAGCAGTTCCGGGGGCGGGTATGGCTACACCTTC.

Judged by abundance, this clone is medium-sized. The chain is built from TRBV25-1 and TRBJ1-2, with D unclear. CDR1 and CDR2 from the germline V gene are MGHDK and SYGVNS. The V and J ends lost 3 bases and 9 bases respectively, with 11 bases between them. The CDR3 is made up of 12 amino acids. For the CDR3, the DNA is TGTGCCAGCAGTGATGACAATTTTAGCTACACCTTC. Protein sequence: CASSDDNFSYTF.

The rearrangement joins TRBV5-4 to TRBJ1-4, with D possibly matching TRBD1 (6 bases). The CDR3 totals 14 residues. V dropped 0 bases and J dropped 3 bases, with 6 bases sitting between them. Germline values: CDR1 SGHNT, CDR2 YYREEE (reference sequence). CDR3 amino acids: CASSLDRANEKLFF. The CDR3 region has the DNA TGTGCCAGCAGCTTGGACAGGGCTAATGAAAAACTGTTTTTT. The full variable domain, with the rest looked up from reference TRBV5-4 and TRBJ1-4, is ETGVTQSPTHLIKTRGQQVTLRCSSQSGHNTVSWYQQALGQGPQFIFQYYREEENGRGNFPPRFSGLQFPNYSSELNVNALELDDSALYLCASSLDRANEKLFFGSGTQLSVL.

V is TRBV27 and J is TRBJ2-7, with 8 positions matching TRBD2. V was pared by 10 bases and J by 2 bases, with 10 bases of the junction left unmatched. Germline V gene sequence: CDR1 MNHEY, CDR2 SMNVEV (reference sequence). The CDR3 totals 14 residues. The CDR3 nucleotides are TGTGCCAAGCCAAGACTAGCGAGAACCTACGAGCAGTACTTC. This encodes CAKPRLARTYEQYF.

V is TRBV19 and J is TRBJ2-7; D gene ambiguous. CDR3 length: 14 residues. V lost 3 bases and J 0 bases, leaving 9 bases between the germline ends. Germline V gene data show CDR1 as LNHDA and CDR2 as SQIVND (reference sequence). The CDR3 region has the DNA TGTGCCAGTAGTATGCAGGTACACTCCTACGAGCAGTACTTC. It specifies CASSMQVHSYEQYF. The full variable domain, completed using reference TRBV19 and TRBJ2-7, is DGGITQSPKYLFRKEGQNVTLSCEQNLNHDAMYWYRQDPGQGLRLIYYSQIVNDFQKGDIAEGYSVSREKKESFPLTVTSAQKNPTAFYLCASSMQVHSYEQYFGPGTRLTVT.

In this sample, this clone turned up a few times. The chain is built from TRBV4-1 and TRBJ1-1; a weak D match, TRBD1 (6 bases). The length of the CDR3 is 12 residues. Germline assignment: CDR1 MGHRA and CDR2 YSYEKL. Deletions cut 3 bases from V and 8 bases from J, with 10 bases between. CDR3 nucleotide sequence: TGCGCCAGCAGCCAGGGGGCCGGCGAAGCTTTCTTT. Amino acid sequence: CASSQGAGEAFF.

The chain has TRBV27 and TRBJ2-2; D might be TRBD2 (5 bases). The V end was cut by 6 bases, the J end by 2 bases, with 13 bases between. Germline CDR1 reads MNHEY; CDR2 reads SMNVEV (reference sequence). The CDR3 spans 15 residues. Here the CDR3 DNA reads TGTGCCAGCAGGAGTCTAGCTTTTAACACCGGGGAGCTGTTTTTT. Its translation: CASRSLAFNTGELFF.

This clone came up once. The chain couples TRBV5-4 to TRBJ1-2, with D possibly TRBD1 on 6 matching bases. Trimming cost V 3 bases and J 2 bases, with 11 bases left between them. The germline V gene has CDR1 SGHNT and CDR2 YYREEE (reference sequence). The CDR3 spans 14 residues. CDR3 sequence (DNA): TGTGCCAGCAGCTATATAACAGGGAACTATGGCTACACCTTC. It yields the protein CASSYITGNYGYTF.

This chain joins TRBV14 and TRBJ1-1, with D unclear. Germline values: CDR1 SGHDN, CDR2 FVKESK. Deletions cut 3 bases from V and 1 base from J, with 21 bases between. CDR3 length: 18 residues. CDR3 protein: CASSQLPRDFPGNTEAFF. CDR3 sequence (DNA): TGTGCCAGCAGCCAGCTACCTCGAGATTTCCCGGGGAACACTGAAGCTTTCTTT.

For the CDR3, the DNA is TGTGCCAGCAGCTTACGGGGGGCAACTAATGAAAAACTGTTTTTT. Encoded protein: CASSLRGATNEKLFF. The rearrangement uses TRBV11-2 and TRBJ1-4, with D possibly TRBD1 on 5 matching bases. This CDR3 contains 15 residues. Germline lookup yields CDR1 SGHAT and CDR2 FQNNGV. V shed 2 bases and J shed 0 bases, with 7 bases lying between them.

The V call is TRBV9, the J call TRBJ1-2, with a weak D call TRBD1 (5 bases). The germline V and J ends were trimmed by 2 bases and 3 bases, with 14 bases remaining between them. The germline V gene encodes CDR1 SGDLS and CDR2 YYNGEE. The CDR3 consists of 15 residues. The CDR3 sequence is CASSVGVGVDYGYTF. For the CDR3, the DNA is TGTGCCAGCAGCGTGGGGGTAGGGGTTGACTATGGCTACACCTTC.

CDR3 nucleotides: TGCGCCAGCAGCCCCGGATTGGGTCCTAGCACAGATACGCAGTATTTT. Residues: CASSPGLGPSTDTQYF. V and J are TRBV4-1 and TRBJ2-3; no clear D. Trimming removed 4 bases at V and 0 bases at J, with 14 bases between. The CDR3 covers 16 residues. CDR1 MGHRA and CDR2 YSYEKL come from the germline V gene.

This chain connects TRBV5-1 to TRBJ1-2; TRBD1 aligns across 11 bases. The CDR3 contains 18 residues. The junction had 13 bases not matched to a gene; V was cut back by 4 bases and J by 2 bases. Germline loops: CDR1 SGHRS, CDR2 YFSETQ. The CDR3 protein is CASSRQSQGDRGNYGYTF. CDR3 nucleotides: TGCGCCAGCAGCCGTCAAAGTCAGGGGGACAGGGGGAACTATGGCTACACCTTC.

This clone has only one observation. The genes are TRBV7-8 and TRBJ2-5; no clear D gene. The CDR3 has 13 amino acids. Trimming shortened V by 5 bases and J by 2 bases, and 9 bases separated the two germline ends. CDR1 and CDR2 from the germline V gene are SGHVS and FQNEAQ. The CDR3 here is CASSQNRQETQYF. The CDR3 region has the DNA TGTGCCAGCAGCCAAAATAGACAAGAGACCCAGTACTTC.

The chain has TRBV30 and TRBJ2-2, with D perhaps being TRBD1 or TRBD2 (5 bases each). This CDR3 region has 13 residues. Germline loops: CDR1 GTSNPN, CDR2 SVGIG (reference sequence). With 4 bases removed from V and 8 bases from J, the gap between germline ends came to 14 bases. The CDR3 DNA is TGTGCCTGGACGGCCCTCTGGGGGGGGGAGCTGTTTTTT. Residues: CAWTALWGGELFF.